Listed below are T cell receptor beta chains from one sample, sequenced in a study of PD-L1 blockade in urothelial cancer. Sequencing used immunoSEQ multiplex PCR; TCRdb keeps in-frame clones, though not all of them. The table includes under 30,000 clones, roughly 83% detected once. The sequenced sample was PBMCs, obtained around atezolizumab (anti-PD-L1) treatment. Receptors were obtained from a man in his sixties or seventies with urothelial cancer. Both conserved end residues are part of each CDR3.

v_call,cdr3_aa
TRBV28,CASSSDREKTQYF
TRBV6-5,CASSISGSADTQYF
TRBV9,CASSGGNRGSGELFF
TRBV2,CASSEGDRSYEQYF
TRBV28,CASRASGKYEQYF
TRBV19,CASSIQGAGTGELFF
TRBV28,CASSLGTGPSAEAFF
TRBV5-1,CASSVDSPFTDTQYF
TRBV4-1,CASSRGLAGQSGDEQFF
TRBV29-1,CSVSAGGPDTQYF
TRBV27,CASKLGAGGPYEQYF
TRBV6-5,CASSYSPGGSYEQYF
TRBV28,CASSLTRGLNEQFF
TRBV2,CASTRTHGTDTQYF
TRBV13,CATSRAGTYNEQFF
TRBV6-1,CASSDWGLEKGYTF
TRBV13,CATKGLADYEQYF
TRBV28,CASSRGGPNEKLFF
TRBV18,CASSPSGGSYEQYF
TRBV7-9,CASSLAGAHTEAFF
TRBV7-6,CASSLAGEGFSGELFF
TRBV5-8,CASRLAGTDTQYF
TRBV5-1,CASSLVGTWQYF
TRBV2,CASSEGRIEKLFF
TRBV6-4,CASSESNNEQFF
TRBV5-1,CASSLIQGMGYGYTF
TRBV2,CASSTGYGELFF
TRBV5-1,CASSLGAGDEPQHF